The sequence of this TCR beta chain was determined in a study of T cells in Graves' hyperthyroidism and ophthalmopathy (dated by TCRdb to between 2018 and 2021). About the study as a whole: Peripheral blood was sampled at the time of initial diagnosis, prior to any treatment. To identify TCR V-J signatures that set the groups apart, the researchers used a discovery cohort of about a hundred patients, made up of 43 with Graves' ophthalmopathy and some 56 with stable Graves' hyperthyroidism. Prospective prediction of ophthalmopathy was tested in an independent validation cohort of fewer than 20 hyperthyroidism patients and around 16 patients who later progressed to ophthalmopathy. The approximately 100 discovery patients were randomly divided into training and test sets at a 7:3 ratio. Thyroid tissue and blood T-cell repertoires from more than 5 Graves' hyperthyroidism patients were also compared in the study. Following sampling, methimazole starting at 30 mg daily was given to hyperthyroidism patients, and high-dose intravenous methylprednisolone was given to ophthalmopathy patients. TCR Vbeta CDR3 sequencing of 120 to 150 peripheral blood samples (roughly 41 ophthalmopathy, roughly 74 hyperthyroidism and roughly 17 progressor patients) is reported in the paper. Summary of the overall study and its limitations: Ophthalmopathy was separated from stable hyperthyroidism by a 13 V-J signature model, with around 90% sensitivity and roughly 84% specificity obtained in cross-validation and 80%/75% obtained in testing. Most expanded thyroid clonotypes (frequency above 0.001) were also detected in blood, suggesting blood repertoires may reflect thyroid immune responses. No statistical method was used to fix the sample size in advance, and group allocation was not hidden from the investigators. In validation, progression to ophthalmopathy was predicted by the model with 70% to 71% sensitivity and 72% to 85% specificity, a median of approximately 6.5 months before onset.

V lost 0 bases and J lost 0 bases; the stretch between them is 9 bases long. CDR1 and CDR2, looked up from the germline V gene, are KGHSH and LQKENI. The CDR3 measures 15 amino acids from cysteine to phenylalanine. CDR3 DNA only is kept here, 45 bases in frame from base 1. The TCR beta CDR3 regions were amplified from the RNA transcripts. A first-round RT-PCR of the TCR CDR3 used the HTBI primer set with the Qiagen OneStep RT-PCR kit. Libraries were constructed in a second round of multiplex PCR, after which size selection and purification were performed. The libraries were sequenced on an Illumina HiSeq2000 using paired-end 100 bp reads. The authors' pipeline ran thus. SOAPnuke was used to process the raw data, with reads discarded if the reads contained adapters or uncalled bases, had a mean Phred below 15, or lacked an exact constant-primer or identifier match. COPE v1.2.5 was used to merge high-quality paired reads, and clonotypes were defined as unique nucleotide sequences. Clonotypes were aligned to IMGT TRBV, TRBD and TRBJ reference segments using MiTCR v1.1. Only V-J combinations with frequency above 0.0001, covering 99% to 99.2% of repertoires, were analysed. A TCS score was defined as the ratio between F50 (clonal expansion) and ExV (chaos), using BLOSUM62-based TCRdist between CDR3 peptides within each V-J. Welch's t-statistics and random forest reduced 514 V-J features to around 14, which were used in a naive Bayes classifier (R e1071). TCRdb reran the public reads through fastp at Q25 and MiXCR, keeping productive beta chains. Rows with a matching CDR3 protein are joined into one entry that keeps the most common DNA and genes. Here the V and J calls rest on TCRdb's processing, not on the authors' analysis. This sample holds around 350,000 distinct CDR3 sequences; 19% were observed only once. The ten largest clones represent 3.7% of the sample.

A patient counted as having stable Graves' hyperthyroidism if no progression to ophthalmopathy occurred over 18 months of follow-up. Hyperthyroidism patients were newly diagnosed, with disease duration under 2 months, and aged 18 to 65 years. Patients with uncontrolled infections, other autoimmune diseases, pregnancy or lactation were excluded. Diagnoses were based on clinical symptoms, serum thyroxine and TRAb, thyroid ultrasound and orbital computed tomography. PBMCs were separated from roughly 10 ml of fresh peripheral blood using Ficoll-Paque density gradient centrifugation. Total RNA was extracted with Trizol reagent, and quality was checked on an Agilent 2100 Bioanalyzer. This clonotype has more than one count but fewer than ten. Its antigen has not been determined. Per-base quality was not reported, and no clone a single base away is much larger than it.

The V gene is TRBV18 and the J gene is TRBJ2-7; TRBD2 might be the D gene, on 5 matching bases. Specimen: blood. The clonotype originates from a woman aged 18-35 years with Graves' hyperthyroidism. In nucleotide form, the sequence is TGTGCCAGCTCACCACCCAGGAGGTACTCCTACGAGCAGTACTTC. Its protein product is CASSPPRRYSYEQYF.